The entry that follows covers one T cell receptor (beta chain) sequence. This sample is part of a study of blood T cell repertoires in COVID-19. The overall study: Italy, Spain and the United States were the sources of the convalescent and acute COVID-19 samples. T cells, B-cell-depleted T cells, or PBMCs provided the cDNA or gDNA that served as material.

There are 15 residues in the CDR3. The J segment lost 7 bases and the V segment lost 4 bases, leaving 10 bases of the junction unmatched. Germline values: CDR1 KGHSH, CDR2 LQKENI. Method: immunoSEQ multiplex PCR; TCRdb's copy keeps in-frame clones and lacks some. The sample contains over 80,000 clones, about 86% of which appear only once. The specimen sequenced was peripheral blood. The chain has TRBV18 and TRBJ1-3, with 7 bases aligning to TRBD1. The source is an older woman with acute or convalescent COVID-19. CDR3 DNA: TGTGCCAGCTCACTCGGACAGGCCTCACAGAACACCATATATTTT. This gives the protein CASSLGQASQNTIYF.